The 21 T cell receptor beta chains presented below share a single source sample, sequenced in a study of T cells in Graves' hyperthyroidism and ophthalmopathy. TCR beta CDR3 sequences were amplified from RNA transcripts. The TCR CDR3 was amplified in a first-round RT-PCR using the HTBI primer set. TCRdb reprocessed the multiplex PCR reads with MiXCR, giving one entry per CDR3 protein. This table holds hundreds of thousands of distinct CDR3 sequences, roughly 16% found once. Sequencing used blood. These TCRs come from a woman in her 40s with Graves' ophthalmopathy.

The chain is built from TRBV20-1 and TRBJ2-1, with 10 bases identical to TRBD1. V was clipped by 7 bases and J by 9 bases; unmatched bases: 9. Germline CDR1 reads DFQATT; CDR2 reads SNEGSKA (reference sequence). This CDR3 is 13 amino acids long. This CDR3 is CSGTGQGMGEQFF. CDR3 in DNA: TGCAGTGGAACGGGACAGGGGATGGGTGAGCAGTTCTTC.

This clonotype was counted ten times or more. The chain combines TRBV20-1 with TRBJ1-1, with D hard to call. The CDR3 length is 15 residues. The germline V gene has CDR1 DFQATT and CDR2 SNEGSKA (reference sequence). With 2 bases removed from V and 1 base from J, the gap between germline ends came to 14 bases. CDR3 DNA sequence: TGCAGTGCTAGACCCCGGCAGGTCGAGAACACTGAAGCTTTCTTT. Protein: CSARPRQVENTEAFF.

This clonotype was observed many times. The chain carries TRBV11-3 and TRBJ2-1; 8 bases map to TRBD1. The CDR3 runs to 16 residues. J was trimmed by 0 bases and V by 4 bases; bases with no gene match: 5. The germline V gene encodes CDR1 SGHNT and CDR2 YENEEA. CDR3 loop: CASSSTGASSYNEQFF. The CDR3, as DNA: TGTGCCAGCAGCTCGACAGGGGCCAGCTCCTACAATGAGCAGTTCTTC. Drawing the rest from reference TRBV11-3 and TRBJ2-1, the complete variable domain is EAGVVQSPRYKIIEKKQPVAFWCNPISGHNTLYWYLQNLGQGPELLIRYENEEAVDDSQLPKDRFSAERLKGVDSTLKIQPAELGDSAVYLCASSSTGASSYNEQFFGPGTRLTVL.

The V call is TRBV28, the J call TRBJ2-1; 8 nucleotides line up with TRBD1. Germline assignment: CDR1 MDHEN and CDR2 SYDVKM. The CDR3 covers 15 residues. J was trimmed by 9 bases and V by 6 bases; bases with no gene match: 13. The DNA of the CDR3 is TGTGCCAGCAGACTGGCACAGGGGGGCCAGATTGAGCAGTTCTTC. This gives the protein CASRLAQGGQIEQFF.

This clonotype came up many times. J is TRBJ2-3 and V is TRBV6-1, with D tentatively TRBD2 (5 bases). Germline loops: CDR1 MNHNS, CDR2 SASEGT. V was shortened by 0 bases and J by 3 bases, with 10 bases between the two germline ends. There are 15 residues in the CDR3. CDR3 nucleotides: TGTGCCAGCAGTGAAGCGGGAGACGATACAGATACGCAGTATTTT. Protein: CASSEAGDDTDTQYF.

This clonotype came up many times. The rearrangement joins TRBV11-1 to TRBJ2-3, with D maybe TRBD1 (6 bases). This CDR3 region has 15 residues. Per germline, CDR1 SGHAT and CDR2 FQDESV (reference sequence). V lost 5 bases and J 0 bases, leaving 12 bases between the germline ends. The CDR3 loop is CASSQQGPSTDTQYF. The CDR3 DNA reads as TGTGCCAGCAGCCAACAGGGACCGAGCACAGATACGCAGTATTTT.

This clonotype was recorded at least ten times. The chain employs TRBV20-1 and TRBJ2-7; 11 bases match TRBD2. The ends lost 8 bases at V and 5 bases at J; junction bases unmatched: 8. CDR3 size: 13 residues. In germline, CDR1 is DFQATT, CDR2 SNEGSKA (reference sequence). The CDR3 sequence is CSPAGTSGNEQYF. The DNA for the CDR3 is TGCAGTCCGGCCGGGACTAGCGGAAACGAGCAGTACTTC.

This clonotype appeared a single time. A much larger clone differs by one base, so this may be a read error. The rearrangement joins TRBV20-1 to TRBJ2-1; 8 bases are a match to TRBD2. After removal of 5 bases from V and 11 bases from J, the junction contained 17 bases not matched to a gene. This CDR3 is 15 amino acids long. From germline, CDR1 is DFQATT and CDR2 SNEGSKA (reference sequence). DNA of the CDR3: TGCAGTGCTGGGGGGACGGAAGCGGGAGAACTTAAGCAGTTCTTC. It translates to CSAGGTEAGELKQFF.

The V and J genes are TRBV10-3 and TRBJ1-3; D gene unclear. CDR1 ENHRY and CDR2 SYGVKD come from the germline V gene. CDR3 size: 12 residues. Trimming pared 8 bases from V and 4 bases from J, leaving 9 bases between. CDR3 nucleotides: TGTGCCATCGCATTTGGCGGAAACACCATATATTTT. Protein: CAIAFGGNTIYF.

To note about this clonotype: Since a much larger clone is just one base distant, this may be a read error. V gene TRBV10-3 combines with J gene TRBJ2-7; 9 nucleotides match TRBD2. CDR1 is ENHRY and CDR2 is SYGVKD in the germline V gene. This CDR3 is 15 amino acids long. V lost 3 bases, J lost 7 bases, and 10 bases stayed unmatched. The CDR3 loop is CAISERDSGSAEQYF. CDR3 in DNA: TGTGCCATCAGTGAACGCGATAGCGGGAGTGCGGAGCAGTACTTC.

This clonotype was detected many times. The chain links TRBV5-1 to TRBJ1-3; D ambiguous. Germline CDR1 is SGHRS and CDR2 is YFSETQ. The CDR3 runs to 15 residues. Deletions cut 2 bases from V and 9 bases from J, with 18 bases between. The chain's CDR3 is CASSFDGPMVGTIYF. The CDR3 DNA reads as TGCGCCAGCAGCTTCGACGGACCCATGGTTGGCACCATATATTTT.

The chain is built from TRBV6-1 and TRBJ1-5; no clear D gene. V lost 0 bases to trimming and J lost 0 bases, with 12 bases between them. The germline gives CDR1 MNHNS, CDR2 SASEGT. CDR3 length equals 17 residues. As DNA, the CDR3 is TGTGCCAGCAGTGAAGCACCTACCTTATATAGCAATCAGCCCCAGCATTTT. Translation: CASSEAPTLYSNQPQHF.

This clonotype was counted many times. The gene calls are TRBV7-9 and TRBJ2-7, with D hard to call. V was clipped by 0 bases and J by 2 bases, with 8 bases between them. The germline V gene encodes CDR1 SEHNR and CDR2 FQNEAQ (reference sequence). This CDR3 region has 14 residues. CDR3 residues: CASSLAPPTYEQYF. As DNA, the CDR3 is TGTGCCAGCAGCTTAGCGCCTCCCACCTACGAGCAGTACTTC.

There are many counts of this clonotype. The rearrangement joins TRBV5-1 to TRBJ2-7; D possibly matches TRBD1 or TRBD2 (7 bases each). V lost 4 bases and J lost 2, with 16 bases in between. The CDR3 spans 15 residues. In germline, CDR1 is SGHRS, CDR2 YFSETQ. In nucleotides, the CDR3 is TGCGCCAGCAGCGATTTCAGGGGGGGTACCTACGAGCAGTACTTC. This gives the protein CASSDFRGGTYEQYF.

This clonotype was counted only a few times. The J gene is TRBJ2-5, the V gene TRBV18; D may correspond to TRBD1 or TRBD2 (6 bases each). CDR1 is KGHSH, CDR2 LQKENI, per germline. The CDR3 runs 18 residues. Trimming shortened V by 1 base and J by 5 bases, and 23 bases separated the two germline ends. For the CDR3, the DNA is TGTGCCAGCTCACCACGGACCCCCCTCGGGGGCTCAAGGGAGACCCAGTACTTC. Amino acids: CASSPRTPLGGSRETQYF.

The V call is TRBV2, the J call TRBJ2-1, with 8 bases identical to TRBD1. With V trimmed by 2 bases and J by 10 bases, 16 bases remained unmatched. The germline CDR1 and CDR2 sequences are SNHLY and FYNNEI. The CDR3 covers 17 residues. The CDR3 spells CASSERAPGTGTGEQFF. For the CDR3, the DNA is TGTGCCAGCAGTGAAAGGGCCCCCGGGACAGGCACCGGGGAGCAGTTCTTC.

This clonotype showed up many times. The rearrangement uses TRBV20-1 and TRBJ2-2; 11 bases fit TRBD2. Looked up from germline, CDR1 is DFQATT and CDR2 is SNEGSKA (reference sequence). The CDR3 runs 15 residues. The V segment lost 3 bases and the J segment 5 bases; nucleotides outside the gene matches: 5. Here the CDR3 DNA reads TGCAGTGCTAGTGCCCTAGCGGGAGGAACCGGGGAGCTGTTTTTT. Its protein product is CSASALAGGTGELFF.

This clonotype was seen at least ten times. The genes are TRBV11-2 and TRBJ2-1, with a tentative D call TRBD2 (5 bases). This CDR3 has 17 amino acids. The germline CDR1 and CDR2 sequences are SGHAT and FQNNGV. V gave up 1 base and J gave up 9 bases, with 22 bases separating them. DNA for the CDR3: TGTGCCAGCAGCTTAGCCGGGTCCGGACTTGGGGTGGGTGAGCAGTTCTTC. Its protein is CASSLAGSGLGVGEQFF.

This clonotype has only a few counts. The chain couples TRBV28 to TRBJ2-7; 10 nucleotides line up with TRBD1. The CDR3 runs to 17 residues. J gave up 2 bases and V 6 bases, and 13 bases lay outside the gene matches. The germline CDR1 and CDR2 sequences are MDHEN and SYDVKM. The CDR3, as DNA: TGTGCCAGCAGAAAACCCCCCCCTGGACAGGGGGCCTACGAGCAGTACTTC. It translates to CASRKPPPGQGAYEQYF.

A few counts support this clonotype. The chain is built from TRBV5-1 and TRBJ1-6; 7 bases are shared with TRBD1. The CDR3 totals 16 residues. The V and J ends lost 3 bases and 4 bases, in that order; junction bases with no gene match: 7. Germline CDR1 SGHRS, CDR2 YFSETQ. This CDR3 reads CASSSTGQSYNSPLHF. The CDR3 coding sequence is TGCGCCAGCAGCTCCACGGGACAGAGTTATAATTCACCCCTCCACTTT.

This clonotype was counted between two and nine times. The chain is built from TRBV20-1 and TRBJ2-7; TRBD2 might be the D (5 bases). Germline assignment: CDR1 DFQATT and CDR2 SNEGSKA (reference sequence). CDR3 length: 13 residues. Between the trimmed V and J ends, which lost 2 bases and 3 bases, there was a span of 11 bases. The chain's CDR3 is CSARTAGFYEQYF. The CDR3 coding sequence is TGCAGTGCTAGAACGGCGGGCTTCTACGAGCAGTACTTC.